These T cell receptor beta chains were read from a single sample in a study of blood T cells in healthy people across ages. TCRdb reprocessed the 5' RACE reads with MiXCR, giving one entry per CDR3 protein. The repertoire holds over 600,000 distinct CDR3 sequences, over 20% seen once, with roughly 3.9% in the top ten. The sequenced sample consisted of blood. Every receptor here comes from a man in his 70s in good health. Each CDR3 is given with its conserved first and last residue. A D gene is named only where the DNA matches it firmly. Only part of the rows carry a size: once, few, many, or a class if the clone is expanded.

d_gene	v_gene	abundance	j_gene	CDR3nt	CDR3aa
NA	TRBV5-1	few	TRBJ1-5	TGCGCCAGCAGCTTGGATGGTTCGGGTAGCAATCAGCCCCAGCATTTT	CASSLDGSGSNQPQHF
TRBD1	TRBV5-6	few	TRBJ2-7	TGTGCCAGCAGCCTCCCCGGGACAGTCTCCTACGAGCAGTACTTC	CASSLPGTVSYEQYF
NA	TRBV20-1	NA	TRBJ2-5	TGCAGTGCTAGGCTCCTTCAAGAGACCCAGTACTTC	CSARLLQETQYF
TRBD2	TRBV5-1	NA	TRBJ2-7	TGCGCCAGCAGCTTGGAGACTAGCGGGAGAAAACCCTACGAGCAGTACTTC	CASSLETSGRKPYEQYF
TRBD1	TRBV6-6	few	TRBJ1-1	TGTGCCAGCAGTCACCGGGGGGACAGTGAAGCTTTCTTT	CASSHRGDSEAFF
NA	TRBV6-6	few	TRBJ1-4	TGTGCCAGCAACACCGACAGGCTGGTTAATGAAAAACTGTTTTTT	CASNTDRLVNEKLFF
TRBD2	TRBV6-6	NA	TRBJ2-5	TGTGCCAGCAGTGCCCTAGCGGGAGGTGGAACCCAGTACTTC	CASSALAGGGTQYF
NA	TRBV7-9	few	TRBJ2-5	TGTGCCAGCAGTCAGGACAGATCCAAAAGACAAGAGACCCAGTACTTC	CASSQDRSKRQETQYF
NA	TRBV20-1	NA	TRBJ2-7	TGCAGTGCTAGAGATAGGAGGAGACCTCGAAACTACGAGCAGTACTTC	CSARDRRRPRNYEQYF
TRBD1	TRBV18	NA	TRBJ1-5	TGTGCCAGCTCAACCAAGGGACAGGGGGCTTCTCAGCCCCAGCATTTT	CASSTKGQGASQPQHF
NA	TRBV10-3	few	TRBJ2-1	TGTGCCATCAGTGAGTCAGGGGGGCCATTCTACAATGAGCAGTTCTTC	CAISESGGPFYNEQFF
TRBD2	TRBV20-1	NA	TRBJ2-3	TGCAGTGCGAGCAGGGGGACCTTCTTGCGGGAGGGATTAGGAGATACGCAGTATTTT	CSASRGTFLREGLGDTQYF
TRBD1	TRBV5-5	NA	TRBJ1-2	TGTGCCAGCAGCCCCGGGGACAGGGGGGTCTATGACTACACCTTC	CASSPGDRGVYDYTF
NA	TRBV6-6	NA	TRBJ1-1	TGTGCCAGCAGTTACGGGGCCTCGAACACTGAAGCTTTCTTT	CASSYGASNTEAFF
TRBD1	TRBV20-1	NA	TRBJ2-3	TGCAGTGCTACCCATAGACAGGGCGCAGATACGCAGTATTTT	CSATHRQGADTQYF
NA	TRBV7-2	many	TRBJ2-7	TGTGCCAGCAGCTGGAGGGGGACAGAGTTTAGCGAGCAGTACTTC	CASSWRGTEFSEQYF
TRBD1	TRBV5-1	NA	TRBJ1-2	TGCGCCAGCAGCAAACAGACAGGGGGCGACTATGGCTACACCTTC	CASSKQTGGDYGYTF
TRBD1	TRBV19	few	TRBJ2-1	TGTGCCACGAGACAGGGGAGGAATGAGCAGTTCTTC	CATRQGRNEQFF
TRBD2	TRBV5-1	NA	TRBJ2-1	TGCGCCAGCAGCTTGGAGGGACGGGGTTTGGCGGGAGAATACAATGAGCAGTTCTTC	CASSLEGRGLAGEYNEQFF
NA	TRBV3-1	many	TRBJ2-3	TGTGCCAGCAGCCTCGGGAGTGGCACAGATACGCAGTATTTT	CASSLGSGTDTQYF
TRBD1	TRBV18	NA	TRBJ2-7	TGTGCCAGCTCACCTCCGGGACAGACCTACGAGCAGTACTTC	CASSPPGQTYEQYF
TRBD2	TRBV29-1	few	TRBJ2-1	TGCAGCGTTGAACCACCGGGACTAGCGGGCAATGAGCAGTTCTTC	CSVEPPGLAGNEQFF
TRBD2	TRBV20-1	few	TRBJ2-1	TGCAGTGCACAACTAGCGGAGATTAACAATGAGCAGTTCTTC	CSAQLAEINNEQFF